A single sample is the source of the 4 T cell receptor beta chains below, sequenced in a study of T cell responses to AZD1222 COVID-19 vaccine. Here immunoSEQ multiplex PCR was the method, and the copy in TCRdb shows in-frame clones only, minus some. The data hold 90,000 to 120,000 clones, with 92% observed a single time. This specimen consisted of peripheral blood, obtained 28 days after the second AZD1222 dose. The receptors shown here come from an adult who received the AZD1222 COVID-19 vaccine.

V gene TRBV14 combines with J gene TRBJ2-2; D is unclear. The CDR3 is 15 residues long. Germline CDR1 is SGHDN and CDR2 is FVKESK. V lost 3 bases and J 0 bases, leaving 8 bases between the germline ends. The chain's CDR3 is CASSHPGPNTGELFF. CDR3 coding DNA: TGTGCCAGCAGCCACCCGGGTCCGAACACCGGGGAGCTGTTTTTT.

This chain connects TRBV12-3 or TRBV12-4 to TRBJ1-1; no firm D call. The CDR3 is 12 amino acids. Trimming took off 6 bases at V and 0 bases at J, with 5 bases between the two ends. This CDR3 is CASSSMNTEAFF. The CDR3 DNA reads TGTGCCAGCAGCTCAATGAACACTGAAGCTTTCTTT.

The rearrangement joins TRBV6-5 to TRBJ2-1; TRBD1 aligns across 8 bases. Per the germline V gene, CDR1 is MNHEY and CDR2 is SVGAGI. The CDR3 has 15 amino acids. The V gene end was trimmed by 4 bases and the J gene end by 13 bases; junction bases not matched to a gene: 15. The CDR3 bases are TGTGCCAGCAGTTCCCCAGACAGGGGTCTTGGGGGACAGTTCTTC. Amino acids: CASSSPDRGLGGQFF.

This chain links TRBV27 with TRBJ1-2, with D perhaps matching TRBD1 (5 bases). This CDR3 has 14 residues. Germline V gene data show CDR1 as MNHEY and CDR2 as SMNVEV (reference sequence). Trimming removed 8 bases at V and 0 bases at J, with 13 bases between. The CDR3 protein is CASRGWGTNYGYTF. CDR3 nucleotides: TGTGCCAGCCGTGGGTGGGGGACTAACTATGGCTACACCTTC.